These 20 T cell receptor beta chains were sequenced from one sample in a study of T cells in Graves' hyperthyroidism and ophthalmopathy. Amplification targeted TCR beta CDR3 regions from RNA transcripts. First-round RT-PCR with HTBI primers amplified the TCR CDR3 region. Using its own MiXCR run on the multiplex PCR reads, TCRdb lists one record per CDR3 protein. This sample yields fewer than 750,000 distinct CDR3 sequences, of which roughly 15% are seen a single time; 9.5% to 15% belongs to the top ten. Sequenced: blood. These receptors were obtained from a woman aged 50 to 60 with Graves' ophthalmopathy.

This clonotype showed up many times. The gene calls are TRBV7-2 and TRBJ1-1; D is perhaps TRBD1 (5 bases). This CDR3 comprises 14 residues. Trimming cost V 4 bases and J 10 bases, with 19 bases left between them. From germline, CDR1 is SGHTA and CDR2 FQGNSA. DNA of the CDR3: TGTGCCAGCAGCTCAGGGATTGTGGGGTCTGTAGCTTTCTTT. This codes for CASSSGIVGSVAFF.

This clonotype appeared many times. The chain carries TRBV12-3 or TRBV12-4 and TRBJ1-4, with TRBD1 identical over 10 bases. The CDR3 has 15 residues. V gave up 5 bases and J gave up 6 bases; unmatched junction bases: 6. The CDR3 loop is CASSPGQGFDEKLFF. The CDR3 nucleotides are TGTGCCAGCAGTCCGGGACAGGGGTTCGATGAAAAACTGTTTTTT.

The V and J genes are TRBV19 and TRBJ2-3; possible D gene TRBD1, 6 bases. Deletions cut 9 bases from V and 4 bases from J, with 14 bases between. This CDR3 contains 13 residues. Germline-derived CDR1 and CDR2 are LNHDA and SQIVND (reference sequence). CDR3 sequence reads: CASSGRGSDTQYF. DNA of the CDR3: TGTGCCAGCTCCGGAAGGGGGTCAGATACGCAGTATTTT. Complete variable domain (other parts from reference TRBV19 and TRBJ2-3): DGGITQSPKYLFRKEGQNVTLSCEQNLNHDAMYWYRQDPGQGLRLIYYSQIVNDFQKGDIAEGYSVSREKKESFPLTVTSAQKNPTAFYLCASSGRGSDTQYFGPGTRLTVL.

There are a few counts of this clonotype. V usage is TRBV20-1 and J usage is TRBJ2-1; TRBD2 matches 12 bases. With 4 bases clipped from V and 1 base from J, the junction kept 8 bases outside the gene matches. The germline V gene encodes CDR1 DFQATT and CDR2 SNEGSKA (reference sequence). This CDR3 contains 17 residues. In DNA form, the CDR3 reads TGCAGTGCTAACGGACTAGCGGGGCGAACTTCCTACAATGAGCAGTTCTTC. It encodes CSANGLAGRTSYNEQFF.

This sequence joins TRBV12-3 or TRBV12-4 and TRBJ2-7; the D gene is possibly TRBD1 (5 bases). The CDR3 is 13 residues long. Trimming took 10 bases from V and 3 from J, leaving 16 bases between them. The CDR3 sequence: CATRTSVDYEQYF. The CDR3 nucleotides read TGTGCCACGAGGACATCGGTGGACTACGAGCAGTACTTC.

In its sample, this clonotype was seen many times. The chain carries TRBV6-1 and TRBJ2-5, with 9 bases lining up with TRBD2. Trimming removed 6 bases from V and 4 bases from J; junction bases left unmatched: 12. The CDR3 has 16 amino acids. Germline CDR1 is MNHNS and CDR2 is SASEGT. The CDR3 sequence: CASRRVSGSLIETQYF. In DNA form, the CDR3 reads TGTGCCAGCAGACGAGTTAGCGGGAGCCTGATAGAGACCCAGTACTTC.

In its sample, this clonotype was seen a few times. This chain connects TRBV15 to TRBJ1-5; D unresolved. CDR1 is LNHNV, CDR2 YYDKDF, per germline (reference sequence). The CDR3 sequence is 16 residues long. The ends were cut back, 0 bases at V and 4 bases at J, with 13 bases in the middle. The CDR3 loop is CATSRERPTKNQPQHF. The DNA of the CDR3 is TGTGCCACCAGCAGAGAAAGGCCCACGAAAAATCAGCCCCAGCATTTT.

This clonotype showed up many times. This chain connects TRBV5-1 to TRBJ2-3; D not certain. The CDR3 covers 15 residues. V was trimmed by 0 bases and J by 6 bases, leaving 14 bases between them. Germline V gene sequence: CDR1 SGHRS, CDR2 YFSETQ. The CDR3 DNA sequence: TGCGCCAGCAGCTTGGGGGCTGGTGGGATTGATACGCAGTATTTT. It yields the protein CASSLGAGGIDTQYF. Together with reference TRBV5-1 and TRBJ2-3, the CDR3 gives the full variable domain: KAGVTQTPRYLIKTRGQQVTLSCSPISGHRSVSWYQQTPGQGLQFLFEYFSETQRNKGNFPGRFSGRQFSNSRSEMNVSTLELGDSALYLCASSLGAGGIDTQYFGPGTRLTVL.

There are many counts of this clonotype. This rearrangement joins TRBV27 to TRBJ1-5, with unresolved D. The CDR3 extends over 13 amino acids. The V gene lost 9 bases and the J gene lost 1 base, with 10 bases spanning the gap. CDR1 and CDR2 (germline): MNHEY, SMNVEV (reference sequence). The CDR3 DNA reads TGTGCCAGTCGGGTGGGCAGCAATCAGCCCCAGCATTTT. The encoded protein is CASRVGSNQPQHF.

This clonotype has a handful of counts. This may be a read error, as it is one base from a much larger clone. This chain connects TRBV2 to TRBJ2-1; TRBD2 matches 7 bases. The CDR3 consists of 14 residues. CDR1 and CDR2 from the germline V gene are SNHLY and FYNNEI. Here the CDR3 DNA reads TGTGCCAGCACGGGCGGGAGCTCCCACAATGAGCAGTTCTTC. Translation gives CASTGGSSHNEQFF.

The chain is built from TRBV7-2 and TRBJ1-2; TRBD1 aligns across 8 bases. The CDR3 extends over 15 amino acids. V was pared by 5 bases and J by 5 bases, with 10 bases of the junction left unmatched. The germline V gene has CDR1 SGHTA and CDR2 FQGNSA. The chain's CDR3 is CASSKSTGEGYGYTF. DNA for the CDR3: TGTGCCAGCAGCAAATCGACAGGGGAGGGGTATGGCTACACCTTC.

The rearrangement links TRBV12-3 or TRBV12-4 to TRBJ2-2; D is perhaps TRBD2 (6 bases). V was shortened by 6 bases and J by 7 bases, with 27 bases between the two germline ends. CDR3 length: 18 amino acids. The CDR3 DNA reads as TGTGCCAGCAGCCCGAGGGAGCCGGGAGTGCTACGTAGCGGGGAGCTGTTTTTT. Residues: CASSPREPGVLRSGELFF.

This clonotype has at least ten counts. The chain employs TRBV28 and TRBJ2-3; 9 positions match TRBD2. The CDR3 is made up of 16 amino acids. Trimming removed 4 bases from V and 6 bases from J; junction bases left unmatched: 11. Germline loops: CDR1 MDHEN, CDR2 SYDVKM. CDR3 nucleotides: TGTGCCAGCAGTTCCGCCGGGCTAGCGGGATGGGATACGCAGTATTTT. This gives the protein CASSSAGLAGWDTQYF.

Ten or more counts support this clonotype. This chain links TRBV28 with TRBJ2-3; a weak D match, TRBD1 (6 bases). This CDR3 contains 15 residues. Germline V CDR1 and CDR2: MDHEN, SYDVKM. V lost 2 bases and J lost 0, with 9 bases in between. The CDR3 loop is CASSLGGGSTDTQYF. CDR3 coding DNA: TGTGCCAGCAGTTTAGGGGGCGGGAGCACAGATACGCAGTATTTT.

This clonotype was recorded many times. This chain links TRBV20-1 with TRBJ1-1; D not certain. Germline V gene sequence: CDR1 DFQATT, CDR2 SNEGSKA (reference sequence). The length of the CDR3 is 11 residues. Trimming shortened V by 6 bases and J by 8 bases, and 13 bases separated the two germline ends. The CDR3 loop reads CSAVDRGEAFF. Here the CDR3 DNA reads TGCAGTGCAGTGGACCGGGGAGAAGCTTTCTTT.

This clonotype was seen ten or more times. The chain uses TRBV6-2 or TRBV6-3 and TRBJ1-5; 9 bases are a match to TRBD1. The CDR3 has 15 residues. Germline loops: CDR1 MNHEY, CDR2 SVGEGT. V shed 2 bases and J 3 bases; nucleotides not matched to a gene: 2. The CDR3 coding sequence is TGTGCCAGCAGTTACGGGACAGGGAACAATCAGCCCCAGCATTTT. It translates to CASSYGTGNNQPQHF.

A few counts support this clonotype. The chain carries TRBV30 and TRBJ1-4; D might be TRBD1 (6 bases). Germline loops: CDR1 GTSNPN, CDR2 SVGIG (reference sequence). The CDR3 totals 18 residues. With 3 bases removed from V and 2 bases from J, the gap between germline ends came to 22 bases. The CDR3 protein is CAWRSPTGSSGTNEKLFF. The CDR3 DNA reads TGTGCCTGGAGGTCCCCTACAGGGTCCTCTGGGACTAATGAAAAACTGTTTTTT.

This clonotype was observed at least ten times. The gene calls are TRBV18 and TRBJ2-2, with D tentatively TRBD1 (7 bases). CDR1 and CDR2 from the germline V gene are KGHSH and LQKENI. The V gene lost 4 bases and the J gene lost 6 bases, with 12 bases spanning the gap. The CDR3 runs to 14 residues. CDR3: CASSRGTDPGELFF. The DNA for the CDR3 is TGTGCCAGCTCACGCGGGACAGATCCCGGGGAGCTGTTTTTT.

There are a few counts of this clonotype. Here the CDR3 reads CAISVEPAFEQYF. The CDR3 nucleotides are TGTGCCATCAGTGTAGAACCTGCTTTCGAGCAGTACTTC. This chain uses TRBV10-3 with TRBJ2-7, with D hard to call. Germline CDR1 ENHRY, CDR2 SYGVKD. The CDR3 covers 13 residues. The V gene lost 4 bases and the J gene lost 6 bases, with 13 bases spanning the gap.

On this clonotype: This sequence may be a read error, since a much larger clone differs from it by one base. This chain uses TRBV7-9 with TRBJ2-2; 10 bases are a match to TRBD2. Germline CDR1 reads SEHNR; CDR2 reads FQNEAQ (reference sequence). This CDR3 region has 16 residues. The CDR3 spells CAGSFGSGRHTGELFF. The CDR3 DNA is TGTGCCGGCAGCTTTGGTAGCGGGAGGCACACCGGGGAGCTGTTTTTT.